This TCR beta chain is from a study of shared clonotypes between healthy human individuals. Method: immunoSEQ multiplex PCR; TCRdb's copy keeps in-frame clones and lacks some. Among 75,000 to 100,000 clones, roughly 45% were seen once, and the ten largest hold over 13%. V shed 7 bases, J shed 8 bases, and the junction held 13 bases outside the gene matches. There are 14 residues in the CDR3. Germline CDR1 SQVTM, CDR2 ANQGSEA. The TCR was taken from a woman between 35 and 50 years old in good health. Some clones in this sample may be carry-over from other donors' samples. Sequencing input: PBMCs. The chain is built from TRBV29-1 and TRBJ1-2; TRBD1 agrees at 10 bases. The CDR3 DNA sequence: TGCAGCGCCGGCGGGAGGGGGACAGGGGAAGGCTACACCTTC. Its translation: CSAGGRGTGEGYTF.